The 29 T cell receptor beta chains below all came from one sample that was sequenced in a study of cytomegalovirus exposure and HLA in healthy donors. Primers: 60 Vbeta forward and 13 Jbeta reverse. Only in-frame clones appear in the TCRdb table, and some are missing; sequencing was by immunoSEQ multiplex PCR. The data hold under 200,000 clones, with 75% to 80% observed a single time. The sequenced material came from PBMCs. These receptors were taken from a man aged 50 or older in good health and CMV-seropositive.

The gene calls are TRBV19 and TRBJ1-1, with 8 bases that match TRBD1. The V gene end was trimmed by 1 base and the J gene end by 2 bases; junction bases not matched to a gene: 3. Per germline, CDR1 LNHDA and CDR2 SQIVND (reference sequence). CDR3 size: 15 residues. The CDR3: CASSIGTGINTEAFF. The CDR3, as DNA: TGTGCCAGTAGTATAGGGACAGGGATCAACACTGAAGCTTTCTTT.

V and J are TRBV28 and TRBJ1-4; maybe TRBD1 (6 bases). Germline values: CDR1 MDHEN, CDR2 SYDVKM. CDR3 length equals 16 residues. The V gene lost 6 bases and the J gene lost 0 bases, with 14 bases spanning the gap. CDR3 amino acids: CASRYTGYATNEKLFF. CDR3 nucleotides: TGTGCCAGCAGGTATACAGGGTATGCAACTAATGAAAAACTGTTTTTT.

Here the CDR3 reads CAISPGQRETQYF. The CDR3 DNA reads TGTGCCATCAGTCCGGGACAGAGGGAGACCCAGTACTTC. This chain links TRBV10-3 with TRBJ2-5; 7 bases are a match to TRBD1. The J segment lost 5 bases and the V segment lost 5 bases, leaving 5 bases of the junction unmatched. The CDR3 runs 13 residues. CDR1 and CDR2 (germline): ENHRY, SYGVKD.

This chain uses TRBV7-8 with TRBJ2-1, with 11 nucleotides matching TRBD2. The J segment lost 8 bases and the V segment lost 0 bases, leaving 6 bases of the junction unmatched. CDR1 SGHVS and CDR2 FQNEAQ come from the germline V gene. The CDR3 has 16 amino acids. CDR3 in DNA: TGTGCCAGCAGCTTAGCCGGGACTAGCGGAACTTATGAGCAGTTCTTC. This gives the protein CASSLAGTSGTYEQFF.

The rearrangement joins TRBV9 to TRBJ2-3, with 9 bases that match TRBD1. Germline CDR1 is SGDLS and CDR2 is YYNGEE. This CDR3 has 15 residues. Trimming at V came to 0 bases and at J to 4 bases, leaving 3 bases not matched to a gene. In nucleotides, the CDR3 is TGTGCCAGCAGCGTAGGAGGGACAGGGCCAGATACGCAGTATTTT. Translation gives CASSVGGTGPDTQYF.

This clone was recorded a few times. V is TRBV14 and J is TRBJ2-1; weak D call: TRBD1 (5 bases). Germline V gives CDR1 SGHDN, CDR2 FVKESK. V dropped 0 bases and J dropped 5 bases, with 23 bases sitting between them. This CDR3 comprises 19 residues. The CDR3 bases are TGTGCCAGCAGCCAAGAAAGGGGAAGCCACCATAATTCAAACAATGAGCAGTTCTTC. Protein sequence: CASSQERGSHHNSNNEQFF.

This clone was counted a few times. The chain links TRBV5-1 to TRBJ2-1; tentative D call: TRBD2 (7 bases). Germline CDR1 SGHRS, CDR2 YFSETQ. This CDR3 has 18 residues. With 4 bases removed from V and 0 bases from J, the gap between germline ends came to 20 bases. CDR3 sequence: CASSGGLGGGSSYNEQFF. DNA for the CDR3: TGCGCCAGCAGCGGCGGACTAGGGGGGGGAAGCTCCTACAATGAGCAGTTCTTC.

This clone was recorded once. The rearrangement uses TRBV4-2 and TRBJ2-7, with D uncertain. CDR1 is LGHNA and CDR2 is YNFKEQ in the germline V gene. With 0 bases removed from V and 0 bases from J, the gap between germline ends came to 12 bases. The CDR3 is 16 amino acids. CDR3 residues: CASSQDLTGTSYEQYF. CDR3 sequence (DNA): TGTGCCAGCAGCCAAGATCTTACGGGTACCTCCTACGAGCAGTACTTC.

The chain carries TRBV27 and TRBJ2-5; D may be TRBD1 (5 bases). Trimming removed 3 bases at V and 5 bases at J, with 10 bases between. The CDR3 runs to 13 residues. Germline V gene sequence: CDR1 MNHEY, CDR2 SMNVEV (reference sequence). The CDR3: CASSFRESETQYF. CDR3 DNA: TGTGCCAGCAGTTTCAGGGAATCTGAGACCCAGTACTTC.

This clone has more than one count but fewer than ten. This rearrangement joins TRBV7-9 to TRBJ2-2; 9 nucleotides line up with TRBD1. V lost 6 bases and J lost 4; bases outside the gene matches: 9. The germline V gene encodes CDR1 SEHNR and CDR2 FQNEAQ (reference sequence). The CDR3 is made up of 16 amino acids. The CDR3 region has the DNA TGTGCCAGCAGGCATACAGGGGGCGCGGGCACCGGGGAGCTGTTTTTT. Protein sequence: CASRHTGGAGTGELFF.

This clone showed up just once. The chain combines TRBV5-1 with TRBJ2-3, with a possible D match to TRBD1 (5 bases). Trimming stripped 0 bases from V and 5 bases from J, with 7 bases between. The CDR3 consists of 13 residues. Per germline, CDR1 SGHRS and CDR2 YFSETQ. The DNA of the CDR3 is TGCGCCAGCAGCTTGGAGGGGCGAGATACGCAGTATTTT. It encodes CASSLEGRDTQYF.

The rearrangement joins TRBV5-6 to TRBJ1-1; D remains unclear. The ends were cut back, 2 bases at V and 7 bases at J, with 15 bases in the middle. CDR1 and CDR2 (germline): SGHDT, YYEEEE. The CDR3 runs to 14 residues. This CDR3 reads CASSFKATADEAFF. In DNA form, the CDR3 reads TGTGCCAGCAGCTTTAAGGCTACAGCCGATGAAGCTTTCTTT.

The CDR3 DNA sequence: TGTGCCAGCTCACCACCTGAGGATTTCGCCTACGAGCAGTACTTC. Translation gives CASSPPEDFAYEQYF. J is TRBJ2-7 and V is TRBV18; no clear D. Germline lookup yields CDR1 KGHSH and CDR2 LQKENI. The CDR3 is 15 residues long. Trimming took 0 bases from V and 2 from J, leaving 11 bases between them.

J is TRBJ2-6 and V is TRBV7-9; D is perhaps TRBD1 (6 bases). V was trimmed by 1 base and J by 0 bases, leaving 16 bases between them. The CDR3 spans 19 residues. CDR1 and CDR2 (germline): SEHNR, FQNEAQ (reference sequence). The CDR3 nucleotides read TGTGCCAGCAGCTTAGACCGGCAGGGGATCAACTCTGGGGCCAACGTCCTGACTTTC. It is translated as CASSLDRQGINSGANVLTF.

This chain uses TRBV9 with TRBJ1-4, with D uncertain. The CDR3 has 15 residues. Trimming cost V 0 bases and J 8 bases, with 14 bases left between them. Germline V gives CDR1 SGDLS, CDR2 YYNGEE. The CDR3 protein is CASSVGLREEEKLFF. As DNA, the CDR3 is TGTGCCAGCAGCGTAGGACTAAGGGAAGAGGAAAAACTGTTTTTT.

The chain joins TRBV7-8 to TRBJ1-1; D might be TRBD1 (6 bases). The CDR3 runs to 14 residues. Trimming cost V 1 base and J 4 bases, with 10 bases left between them. The germline CDR1 and CDR2 sequences are SGHVS and FQNEAQ. Written as DNA, the CDR3 is TGTGCCAGCAGCTTAGGGGGGCAGAGCACTGAAGCTTTCTTT. It specifies CASSLGGQSTEAFF.

The V and J genes are TRBV19 and TRBJ1-6; 7 bases match TRBD1. V trimming: 3 bases; J trimming: 0 bases; junction bases outside the gene matches: 11. Germline CDR1 reads LNHDA; CDR2 reads SQIVND (reference sequence). This CDR3 is built from 19 residues. The CDR3 loop reads CASSIVISGGSSYNSPLHF. CDR3 DNA: TGTGCCAGTAGTATTGTAATTTCAGGGGGAAGCTCCTATAATTCACCCCTCCACTTT.

The chain carries TRBV11-2 and TRBJ1-4; D may be TRBD1 (5 bases). Per the germline V gene, CDR1 is SGHAT and CDR2 is FQNNGV. Trimming pared 1 base from V and 7 bases from J, leaving 19 bases between. The CDR3 contains 17 residues. CDR3 loop: CASSLVPRVFGGEKLFF. For the CDR3, the DNA is TGTGCCAGCAGCTTAGTCCCCAGGGTGTTCGGGGGTGAAAAACTGTTTTTT.

The V gene is TRBV5-1, the J gene TRBJ1-1, with D perhaps TRBD1 (6 bases). Germline V gene data show CDR1 as SGHRS and CDR2 as YFSETQ. The CDR3 sequence is 14 residues long. Deletions cut 0 bases from V and 4 bases from J, with 10 bases between. The CDR3 loop is CASSLALGGTEAFF. DNA of the CDR3: TGCGCCAGCAGCTTGGCATTAGGGGGCACTGAAGCTTTCTTT.

The CDR3 DNA is TGTGCCAGCAGCTTTTTCCAAAACACCGGGGAGCTGTTTTTT. Its translation: CASSFFQNTGELFF. This chain uses TRBV5-6 with TRBJ2-2; D call uncertain. This CDR3 has 14 amino acids. Germline loops: CDR1 SGHDT, CDR2 YYEEEE. Trimming left V 2 bases short and J 2 bases short, with 7 bases between.

The J gene is TRBJ2-7, the V gene TRBV18, with 11 bases matching TRBD1. Unmatched junction bases numbered 10, after V lost 3 bases and J lost 3 bases. This CDR3 is 17 amino acids long. From germline, CDR1 is KGHSH and CDR2 LQKENI. CDR3 DNA sequence: TGTGCCAGCTCACCGTCGTCCCGGGACAGGGGGTACTACGAGCAGTACTTC. Residues: CASSPSSRDRGYYEQYF. The full variable domain, its missing parts supplied by reference TRBV18 and TRBJ2-7, is NAGVMQNPRHLVRRRGQEARLRCSPMKGHSHVYWYRQLPEEGLKFMVYLQKENIIDESGMPKERFSAEFPKEGPSILRIQQVVRGDSAAYFCASSPSSRDRGYYEQYFGPGTRLTVT.

This clone was counted between two and nine times. The chain joins TRBV5-6 to TRBJ2-7; D may be TRBD1 (5 bases). Trimming took off 0 bases at V and 6 bases at J, with 16 bases between the two ends. The germline CDR1 and CDR2 sequences are SGHDT and YYEEEE. The CDR3 sequence is 15 residues long. CDR3 loop: CASSLGQLRVSEQYF. DNA for the CDR3: TGTGCCAGCAGCTTGGGACAGCTTCGAGTCTCCGAGCAGTACTTC.

This rearrangement joins TRBV5-1 to TRBJ2-2; 10 nucleotides agree with TRBD1. The V and J ends lost 3 bases and 6 bases, in that order; junction bases with no gene match: 5. Germline V gene sequence: CDR1 SGHRS, CDR2 YFSETQ. The CDR3 is 15 amino acids. The CDR3 loop is CASSWTGGEAGELFF. The CDR3 DNA reads TGCGCCAGCAGCTGGACAGGGGGTGAGGCCGGGGAGCTGTTTTTT.

Written as DNA, the CDR3 is TGCGCCAGCAGAGATTACAGGGAGAACACTGAAGCTTTCTTT. Encoded protein: CASRDYRENTEAFF. This rearrangement joins TRBV4-1 to TRBJ1-1, with D tentatively TRBD1 (6 bases). Trimming took 6 bases from V and 1 from J, leaving 12 bases between them. Germline V gene sequence: CDR1 MGHRA, CDR2 YSYEKL. The CDR3 has 14 residues.

This clone was observed once. This chain joins TRBV7-8 and TRBJ1-2; no reliable D call. The V end lost 0 bases, the J end lost 3 bases, and 5 bases lay between the germline ends. The length of the CDR3 is 13 residues. CDR1 and CDR2 (germline): SGHVS, FQNEAQ. CDR3 residues: CASSLAGDYGYTF. CDR3 bases: TGTGCCAGCAGCTTAGCGGGCGACTATGGCTACACCTTC.

The rearrangement links TRBV11-2 to TRBJ2-3, with D perhaps TRBD2 (6 bases). The CDR3 sequence is 14 residues long. The germline V and J ends were trimmed by 5 bases and 0 bases, with 9 bases remaining between them. Germline-derived CDR1 and CDR2 are SGHAT and FQNNGV. The CDR3 protein is CASSKLASTDTQYF. CDR3 bases: TGTGCCAGCAGCAAACTAGCTAGCACAGATACGCAGTATTTT.

This clone was seen just once. J is TRBJ1-3 and V is TRBV11-2; TRBD1 aligns across 12 bases. The CDR3 loop spans 18 amino acids. Germline CDR1 SGHAT, CDR2 FQNNGV. The V gene end was trimmed by 5 bases and the J gene end by 4 bases; junction bases not matched to a gene: 12. CDR3 nucleotides: TGTGCCAGCAGCCGCATCGGGACAGGGGGCGCGTGGGGAAACACCATATATTTT. It specifies CASSRIGTGGAWGNTIYF.

This clone was detected only a few times. The chain's CDR3 is CASSLQLLGLAEAFF. In nucleotides, the CDR3 is TGTGCCAGTAGTCTACAACTCCTGGGGCTGGCTGAAGCTTTCTTT. The chain carries TRBV19 and TRBJ1-1, with D perhaps matching TRBD1 (5 bases). Germline assignment: CDR1 LNHDA and CDR2 SQIVND (reference sequence). Trimming stripped 5 bases from V and 6 bases from J, with 19 bases between. This CDR3 comprises 15 residues.

The V call is TRBV14, the J call TRBJ2-5, with D perhaps TRBD1 (5 bases). The germline V gene has CDR1 SGHDN and CDR2 FVKESK. The CDR3 runs 17 residues. Trimming removed 2 bases at V and 1 base at J, with 17 bases between. The CDR3 here is CASSQIGAWVSQETQYF. CDR3 DNA sequence: TGTGCCAGCAGCCAAATTGGGGCTTGGGTTTCCCAAGAGACCCAGTACTTC.